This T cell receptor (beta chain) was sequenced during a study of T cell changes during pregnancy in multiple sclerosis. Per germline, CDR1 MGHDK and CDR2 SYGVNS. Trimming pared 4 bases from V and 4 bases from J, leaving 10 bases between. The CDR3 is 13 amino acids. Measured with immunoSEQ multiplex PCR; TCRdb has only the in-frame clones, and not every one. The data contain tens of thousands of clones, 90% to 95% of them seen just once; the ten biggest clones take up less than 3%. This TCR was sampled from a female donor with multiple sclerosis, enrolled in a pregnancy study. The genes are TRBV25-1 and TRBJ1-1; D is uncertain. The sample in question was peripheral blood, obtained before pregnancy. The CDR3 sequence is CASSVFGSTEAFF. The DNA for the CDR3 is TGTGCCAGCAGTGTATTCGGGTCCACTGAAGCTTTCTTT.